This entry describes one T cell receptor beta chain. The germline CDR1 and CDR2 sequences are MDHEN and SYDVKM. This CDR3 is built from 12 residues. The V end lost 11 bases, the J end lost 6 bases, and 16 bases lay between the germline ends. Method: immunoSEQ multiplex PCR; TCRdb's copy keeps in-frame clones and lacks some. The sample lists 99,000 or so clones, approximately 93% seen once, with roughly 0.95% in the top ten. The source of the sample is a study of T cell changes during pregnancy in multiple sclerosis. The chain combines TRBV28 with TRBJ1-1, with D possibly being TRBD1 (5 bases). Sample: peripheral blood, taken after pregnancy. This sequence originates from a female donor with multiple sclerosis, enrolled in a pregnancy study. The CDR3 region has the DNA TGTGCCTCGTTCGGGGGGAGGGCTGAAGCTTTCTTT. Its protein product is CASFGGRAEAFF.